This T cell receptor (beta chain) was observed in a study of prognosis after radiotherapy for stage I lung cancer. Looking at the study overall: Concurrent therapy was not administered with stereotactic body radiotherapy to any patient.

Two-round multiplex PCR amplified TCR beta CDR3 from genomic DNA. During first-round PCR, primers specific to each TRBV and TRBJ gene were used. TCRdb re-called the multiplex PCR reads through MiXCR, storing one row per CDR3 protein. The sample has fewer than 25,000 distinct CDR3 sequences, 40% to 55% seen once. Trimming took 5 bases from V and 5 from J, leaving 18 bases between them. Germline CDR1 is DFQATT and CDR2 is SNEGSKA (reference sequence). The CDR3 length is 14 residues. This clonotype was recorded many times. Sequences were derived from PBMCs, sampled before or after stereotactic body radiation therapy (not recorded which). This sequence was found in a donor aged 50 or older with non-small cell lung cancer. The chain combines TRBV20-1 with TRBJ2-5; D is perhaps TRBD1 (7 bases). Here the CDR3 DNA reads TGCAGTGCTCCTGAACAGGGGAGGCGGGAGACCCAGTACTTC. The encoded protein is CSAPEQGRRETQYF.